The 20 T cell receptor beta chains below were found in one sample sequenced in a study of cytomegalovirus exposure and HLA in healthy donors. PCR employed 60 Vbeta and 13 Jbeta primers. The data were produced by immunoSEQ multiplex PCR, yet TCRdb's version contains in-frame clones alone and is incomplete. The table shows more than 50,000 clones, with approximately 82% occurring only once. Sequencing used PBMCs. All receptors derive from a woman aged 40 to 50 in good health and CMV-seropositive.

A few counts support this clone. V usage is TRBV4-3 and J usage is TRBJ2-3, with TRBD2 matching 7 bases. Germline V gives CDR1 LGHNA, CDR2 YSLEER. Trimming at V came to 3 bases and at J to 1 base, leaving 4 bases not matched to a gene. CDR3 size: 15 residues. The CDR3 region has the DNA TGCGCCAGCAGCCAGGGCCTAGCGGGCACAGATACGCAGTATTTT. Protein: CASSQGLAGTDTQYF.

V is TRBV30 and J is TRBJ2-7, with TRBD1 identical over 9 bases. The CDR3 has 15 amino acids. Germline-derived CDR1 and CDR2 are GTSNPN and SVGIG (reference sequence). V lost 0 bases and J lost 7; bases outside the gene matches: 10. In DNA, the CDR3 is TGTGCCTGGAGTGTACGGGGCGACAGGGGGAGAGAGCAGTACTTC. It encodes CAWSVRGDRGREQYF.

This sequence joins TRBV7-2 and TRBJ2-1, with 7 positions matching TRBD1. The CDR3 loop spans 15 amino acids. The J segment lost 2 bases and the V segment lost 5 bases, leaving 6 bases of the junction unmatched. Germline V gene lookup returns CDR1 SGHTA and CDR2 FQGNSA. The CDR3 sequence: CASSRPGTAYNEQFF. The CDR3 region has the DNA TGTGCCAGCAGCCGCCCCGGGACAGCCTACAATGAGCAGTTCTTC.

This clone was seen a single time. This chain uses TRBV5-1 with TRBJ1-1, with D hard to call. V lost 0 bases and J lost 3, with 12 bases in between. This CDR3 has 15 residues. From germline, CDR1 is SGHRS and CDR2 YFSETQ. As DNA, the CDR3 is TGCGCCAGCAGCTTGGGGTTAATGGGAGACACTGAAGCTTTCTTT. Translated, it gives CASSLGLMGDTEAFF. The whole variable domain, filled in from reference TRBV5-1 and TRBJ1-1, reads KAGVTQTPRYLIKTRGQQVTLSCSPISGHRSVSWYQQTPGQGLQFLFEYFSETQRNKGNFPGRFSGRQFSNSRSEMNVSTLELGDSALYLCASSLGLMGDTEAFFGQGTRLTVV.

The CDR3 is CASSVDGGYNSPLHF. The CDR3 DNA reads TGTGCCAGCAGCGTAGACGGGGGATATAATTCACCCCTCCACTTT. The chain couples TRBV9 to TRBJ1-6, with a weak D call TRBD1 (5 bases). V gave up 0 bases and J gave up 4 bases, with 8 bases separating them. From germline, CDR1 is SGDLS and CDR2 YYNGEE. This CDR3 is 15 amino acids long.

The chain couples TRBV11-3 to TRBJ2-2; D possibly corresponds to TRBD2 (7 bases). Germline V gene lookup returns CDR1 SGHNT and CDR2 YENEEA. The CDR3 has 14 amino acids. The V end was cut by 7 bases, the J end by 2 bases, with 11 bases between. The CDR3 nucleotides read TGTGCCAGCATGGGAGGGGGTAACACCGGGGAGCTGTTTTTT. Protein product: CASMGGGNTGELFF.

CDR3 nucleotides: TGCAGCGTTGAACCGGGTTCGATGAACACTGAAGCTTTCTTT. It specifies CSVEPGSMNTEAFF. V gene TRBV29-1 combines with J gene TRBJ1-1; no reliable D call. With 2 bases removed from V and 0 bases from J, the gap between germline ends came to 10 bases. From germline, CDR1 is SQVTM and CDR2 ANQGSEA. The CDR3 has 14 amino acids.

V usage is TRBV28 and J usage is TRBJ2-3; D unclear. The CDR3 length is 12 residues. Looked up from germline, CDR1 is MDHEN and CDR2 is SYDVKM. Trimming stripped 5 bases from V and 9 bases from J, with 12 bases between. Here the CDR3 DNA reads TGTGCCAGCAGTCCGGGTCGGCAGACGCAGTATTTT. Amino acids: CASSPGRQTQYF.

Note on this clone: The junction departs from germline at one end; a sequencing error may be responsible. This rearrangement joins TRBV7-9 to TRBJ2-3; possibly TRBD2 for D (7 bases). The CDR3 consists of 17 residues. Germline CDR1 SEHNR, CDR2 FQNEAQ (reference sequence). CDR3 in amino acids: CSSSFIVGGRVPDTQYF. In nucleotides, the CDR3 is TGTTCCAGCAGCTTTATTGTCGGGGGGCGTGTCCCAGATACGCAGTATTTT.

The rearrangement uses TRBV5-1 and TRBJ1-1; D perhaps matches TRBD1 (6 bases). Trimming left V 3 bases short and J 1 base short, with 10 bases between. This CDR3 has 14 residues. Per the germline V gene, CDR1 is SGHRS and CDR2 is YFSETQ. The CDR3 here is CASSWTVANTEAFF. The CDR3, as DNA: TGCGCCAGCAGCTGGACAGTTGCGAACACTGAAGCTTTCTTT.

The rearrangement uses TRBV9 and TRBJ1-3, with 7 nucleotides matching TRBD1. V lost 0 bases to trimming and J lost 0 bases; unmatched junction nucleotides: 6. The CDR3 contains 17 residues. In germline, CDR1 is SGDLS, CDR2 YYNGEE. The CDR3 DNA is TGTGCCAGCAGCGTAGAATCCCGGGACAGCTCTGGAAACACCATATATTTT. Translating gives CASSVESRDSSGNTIYF. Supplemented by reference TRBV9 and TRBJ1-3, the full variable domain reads DSGVTQTPKHLITATGQRVTLRCSPRSGDLSVYWYQQSLDQGLQFLIQYYNGEERAKGNILERFSAQQFPDLHSELNLSSLELGDSALYFCASSVESRDSSGNTIYFGEGSWLTVV.

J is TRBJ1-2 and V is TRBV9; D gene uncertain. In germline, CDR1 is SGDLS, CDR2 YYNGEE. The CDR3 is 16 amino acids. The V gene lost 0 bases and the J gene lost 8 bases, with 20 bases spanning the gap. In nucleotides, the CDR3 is TGTGCCAGCAGCGTAGCCGACTCACCCGGGGAGGAGGGCTACACCTTC. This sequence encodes CASSVADSPGEEGYTF. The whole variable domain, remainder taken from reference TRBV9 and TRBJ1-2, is DSGVTQTPKHLITATGQRVTLRCSPRSGDLSVYWYQQSLDQGLQFLIQYYNGEERAKGNILERFSAQQFPDLHSELNLSSLELGDSALYFCASSVADSPGEEGYTFGSGTRLTVV.

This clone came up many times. CDR3 sequence (DNA): TGTGCCAGCAGCTTGGTTTCTACTGAAGCTTTCTTT. Encoded protein: CASSLVSTEAFF. The chain has TRBV5-6 and TRBJ1-1; D unresolved. CDR3 length: 12 residues. Germline assignment: CDR1 SGHDT and CDR2 YYEEEE. Trimming removed 0 bases from V and 5 bases from J, with 5 bases in between.

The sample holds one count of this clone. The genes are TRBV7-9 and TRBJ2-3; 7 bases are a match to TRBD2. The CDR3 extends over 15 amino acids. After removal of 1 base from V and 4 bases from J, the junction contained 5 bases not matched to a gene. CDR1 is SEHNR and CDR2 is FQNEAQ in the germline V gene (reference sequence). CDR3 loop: CASSLVGLAADTQYF. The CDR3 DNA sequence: TGTGCCAGCAGCTTAGTGGGTCTAGCGGCAGATACGCAGTATTTT.

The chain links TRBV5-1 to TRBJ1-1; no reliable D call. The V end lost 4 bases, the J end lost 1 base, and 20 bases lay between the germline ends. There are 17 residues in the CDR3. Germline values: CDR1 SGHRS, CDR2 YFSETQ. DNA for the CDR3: TGCGCCAGCAGCCCCCCGAGGGAGGGTCGTCCGAACACTGAAGCTTTCTTT. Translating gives CASSPPREGRPNTEAFF.

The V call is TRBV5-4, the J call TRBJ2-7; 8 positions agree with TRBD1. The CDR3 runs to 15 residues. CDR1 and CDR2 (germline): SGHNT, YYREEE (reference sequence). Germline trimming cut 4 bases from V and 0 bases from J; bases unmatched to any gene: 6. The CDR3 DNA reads TGTGCCAGCAGCCGAAACAGGGGGAGCTCCTACGAGCAGTACTTC. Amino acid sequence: CASSRNRGSSYEQYF.

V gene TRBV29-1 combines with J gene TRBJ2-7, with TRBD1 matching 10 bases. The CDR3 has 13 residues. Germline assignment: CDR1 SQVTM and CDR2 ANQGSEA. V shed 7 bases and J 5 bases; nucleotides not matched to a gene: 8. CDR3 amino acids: CSAFMDRGNEQYF. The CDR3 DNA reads TGCAGCGCTTTCATGGACAGGGGGAACGAGCAGTACTTC.

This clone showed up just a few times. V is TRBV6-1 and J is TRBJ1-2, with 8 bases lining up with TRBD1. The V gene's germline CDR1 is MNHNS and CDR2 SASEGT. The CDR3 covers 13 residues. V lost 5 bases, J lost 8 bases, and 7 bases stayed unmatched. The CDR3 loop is CASSLDRGDGYTF. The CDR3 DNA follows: TGTGCCAGCAGTTTAGACAGGGGAGACGGCTACACCTTC.

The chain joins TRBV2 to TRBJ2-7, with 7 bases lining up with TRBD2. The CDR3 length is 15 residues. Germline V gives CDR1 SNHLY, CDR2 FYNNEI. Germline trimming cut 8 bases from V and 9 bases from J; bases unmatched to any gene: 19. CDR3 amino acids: CASGLKRGLSLRQYF. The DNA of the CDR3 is TGTGCCAGCGGTTTGAAGCGGGGACTCTCCTTGCGGCAGTACTTC. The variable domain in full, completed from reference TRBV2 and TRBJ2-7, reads EPEVTQTPSHQVTQMGQEVILRCVPISNHLYFYWYRQILGQKVEFLVSFYNNEISEKSEIFDDQFSVERPDGSNFTLKIRSTKLEDSAMYFCASGLKRGLSLRQYFGPGTRLTVT.

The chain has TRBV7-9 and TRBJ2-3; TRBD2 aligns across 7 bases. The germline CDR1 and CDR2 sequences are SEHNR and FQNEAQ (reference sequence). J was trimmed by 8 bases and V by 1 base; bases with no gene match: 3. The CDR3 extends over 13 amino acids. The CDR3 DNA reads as TGTGCCAGCAGCTTAGAAGGGAGGGCTACGCAGTATTTT. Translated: CASSLEGRATQYF.